This is a list of T cell receptor beta chains from one sample in a study of T cells after yellow fever vaccination. Each CDR3 protein gets one entry after TCRdb re-called the 5' RACE reads with MiXCR. The sample yields about 220,000 distinct CDR3 sequences, approximately 3% seen once. The sample consisted of CD4+ T cells sorted from PBMCs, taken 10 days after the yellow fever booster vaccination. These receptors were collected from a man between 18 and 29 years old who received the YFV17D yellow fever vaccine. Each CDR3 is given with its conserved first and last residue. Each record gives: D gene, V gene, clone size, J gene, CDR3 protein, CDR3 DNA. The D gene is left open where the match is weak. A clone size is listed for some rows: how often the clone was seen (once, few, many), or a class if it is expanded.

TRBD1,TRBV6-2/TRBV6-3,many,TRBJ1-1,CASSSRDRSEAFF,TGTGCCAGCAGTTCTCGGGACAGGAGTGAAGCTTTCTTT
NA,TRBV7-2,many,TRBJ1-2,CASSPRGSPNYGYTF,TGTGCCAGCAGCCCTCGTGGCTCTCCTAACTATGGCTACACCTTC
TRBD1,TRBV7-8,NA,TRBJ1-1,CASSADRVGAEAFF,TGTGCCAGCAGCGCAGACAGGGTGGGGGCTGAAGCTTTCTTT
NA,TRBV7-2,many,TRBJ2-7,CASSPARYEQYF,TGTGCCAGCAGCCCCGCTCGCTACGAGCAGTACTTC
NA,TRBV20-1,many,TRBJ1-2,CSARPLGRGYGYTF,TGCAGTGCCCGACCTTTAGGTCGGGGCTATGGCTACACCTTC
NA,TRBV6-5,NA,TRBJ1-2,CASSYRQASNYGYTF,TGTGCCAGCAGTTACCGACAGGCCTCTAACTATGGCTACACCTTC
NA,TRBV7-9,many,TRBJ2-1,CASSLRGRNDEQFF,TGTGCCAGCAGCCTAAGGGGCAGGAACGATGAGCAGTTCTTC
NA,TRBV10-3,NA,TRBJ1-5,CAISESGTNNQPQHF,TGTGCCATCAGTGAGTCTGGGACAAACAATCAGCCCCAGCATTTT
TRBD1,TRBV12-3/TRBV12-4,many,TRBJ1-2,CASSSDRDRANYGYTF,TGTGCCAGCAGTTCGGACCGGGACAGAGCTAACTATGGCTACACCTTC
NA,TRBV4-3,few,TRBJ2-2,CASSQDVGGGNTGELFF,TGCGCCAGCAGCCAAGATGTGGGGGGCGGGAACACCGGGGAGCTGTTTTTT
NA,TRBV18,few,TRBJ1-3,CASSPPGAPSSGNTIYF,TGTGCCAGCTCACCACCGGGCGCCCCAAGCTCTGGAAACACCATATATTTT
TRBD1,TRBV27,NA,TRBJ2-5,CASSSSNRDRVKTQYF,TGTGCCAGCAGCTCTTCAAACAGGGACAGGGTAAAGACCCAGTACTTC
NA,TRBV25-1,few,TRBJ2-5,CASSELLYQETQYF,TGTGCCAGCAGTGAACTTCTGTACCAAGAGACCCAGTACTTC
NA,TRBV2,NA,TRBJ2-2,CASSEARGTGELFF,TGTGCCAGCAGTGAGGCCAGGGGCACCGGGGAGCTGTTTTTT
NA,TRBV10-3,NA,TRBJ1-2,CAISGLDELPFDYGYTF,TGTGCCATCAGTGGACTGGACGAACTACCCTTCGACTATGGCTACACCTTC
NA,TRBV5-1,many,TRBJ2-5,CASSLTPQETQYF,TGCGCCAGCAGCTTGACCCCCCAAGAGACCCAGTACTTC
NA,TRBV12-3/TRBV12-4,NA,TRBJ2-5,CASSSLGGSQETQYF,TGTGCCAGCAGCTCCCTAGGGGGATCCCAAGAGACCCAGTACTTC
NA,TRBV18,many,TRBJ1-1,CASSPQGAANTEAFF,TGTGCCAGCTCACCACAGGGAGCTGCGAACACTGAAGCTTTCTTT
NA,TRBV3-1,few,TRBJ1-5,CASSRLGQPQHF,TGTGCCAGCAGCCGGCTCGGGCAGCCCCAGCATTTT
NA,TRBV20-1,NA,TRBJ1-1,CSAREGGVTEAFF,TGCAGTGCTAGAGAGGGTGGGGTCACTGAAGCTTTCTTT
NA,TRBV18,few,TRBJ2-2,CASSPSRPNTGELFF,TGTGCCAGCTCACCATCGAGACCGAACACCGGGGAGCTGTTTTTT
NA,TRBV7-9,many,TRBJ1-1,CASSTTQGTEAFF,TGTGCCAGCAGTACGACGCAGGGGACTGAAGCTTTCTTT
NA,TRBV12-5,many,TRBJ1-5,CASGLVSRGGLFEDQPQHF,TGTGCTAGTGGTTTGGTGAGTCGGGGGGGCCTTTTTGAGGATCAGCCCCAGCATTTT
TRBD1,TRBV7-8,many,TRBJ1-2,CASSLRQGKAGFGRYTF,TGTGCCAGCAGCCTGAGACAGGGAAAAGCTGGTTTTGGTCGCTACACCTTC
TRBD2,TRBV6-5,NA,TRBJ2-6,CASMGGDSGANVLTF,TGTGCCAGCATGGGAGGGGACTCTGGGGCCAACGTCCTGACTTTC
NA,TRBV20-1,few,TRBJ1-1,CSARQGPNTEAFF,TGCAGTGCGCGTCAGGGACCAAACACTGAAGCTTTCTTT
NA,TRBV5-1,NA,TRBJ1-1,CASSLEGQGVTEAFF,TGCGCCAGCAGCTTGGAAGGCCAGGGAGTAACTGAAGCTTTCTTT
TRBD1,TRBV5-1,many,TRBJ2-7,CASSLGDRHPDEQYF,TGCGCCAGCAGCTTGGGGGACAGGCACCCGGACGAGCAGTACTTC
TRBD2,TRBV20-1,NA,TRBJ2-1,CSAREPGLALNEQFF,TGCAGTGCTAGAGAGCCGGGACTAGCGCTCAATGAGCAGTTCTTC
NA,TRBV18,few,TRBJ1-5,CASSPISNQPQHF,TGTGCCAGCTCACCAATTAGCAATCAGCCCCAGCATTTT
NA,TRBV4-2,many,TRBJ2-3,CASSQEMGGLTDTQYF,TGTGCCAGCAGCCAAGAGATGGGGGGTTTGACAGATACGCAGTATTTT
NA,TRBV3-1,many,TRBJ2-3,CASSQLEADTQYF,TGTGCCAGCAGCCAATTGGAAGCAGATACGCAGTATTTT
NA,TRBV7-2,many,TRBJ2-2,CASSLGTFDGRRTGELFF,TGTGCCAGCAGCTTGGGGACCTTCGACGGCCGCCGAACCGGGGAGCTGTTTTTT
NA,TRBV7-2,many,TRBJ1-3,CASSLATASGSGNTIYF,TGTGCCAGCAGCTTAGCCACAGCATCGGGGTCCGGGAACACCATATATTTT
TRBD1,TRBV11-3,once,TRBJ1-1,CASSGDRGGNKNTEAFF,TGTGCCAGCAGCGGGGACAGGGGGGGTAACAAGAACACTGAAGCTTTCTTT
NA,TRBV10-3,many,TRBJ2-6,CAIINSSGANVLTF,TGTGCCATCATTAACAGCTCTGGGGCCAACGTCCTGACTTTC
NA,TRBV3-1,NA,TRBJ1-4,CASSQGYGDEKLFF,TGTGCCAGCAGCCAAGGCTACGGGGATGAAAAACTGTTTTTT
NA,TRBV15,few,TRBJ2-5,CATSRDRQRETQYF,TGTGCCACCAGCAGAGATAGGCAGAGGGAGACCCAGTACTTC
NA,TRBV3-1,many,TRBJ2-4,CASSLLGGVGSKNIQYF,TGTGCCAGCAGCCTACTCGGTGGGGTTGGAAGCAAAAACATTCAGTACTTC
NA,TRBV3-1,many,TRBJ1-1,CASSQVGETTAFF,TGTGCCAGCAGCCAAGTCGGGGAGACCACTGCTTTCTTT
NA,TRBV4-3,NA,TRBJ1-2,CASSQELGARGYTF,TGCGCCAGCAGCCAAGAGCTGGGGGCTAGGGGCTACACCTTC
TRBD2,TRBV5-1,few,TRBJ2-5,CASSLYGTNEETQYF,TGCGCCAGCAGCCTCTACGGGACTAATGAAGAGACCCAGTACTTC
NA,TRBV5-1,NA,TRBJ1-4,CASSPLWGTNEKLFF,TGCGCCAGCAGCCCCCTGTGGGGGACTAATGAAAAACTGTTTTTT
TRBD1,TRBV20-1,few,TRBJ2-2,CSASADRAAGELFF,TGCAGTGCCTCAGCGGACAGGGCGGCCGGGGAGCTGTTTTTT
TRBD1,TRBV20-1,few,TRBJ1-5,CSARKFGTGWYRGGQPQHF,TGCAGTGCTAGGAAGTTCGGGACAGGGTGGTACAGAGGAGGTCAGCCCCAGCATTTT
NA,TRBV7-9,few,TRBJ1-1,CASSLGFDRMNTEAFF,TGTGCCAGCAGCTTAGGGTTTGACAGAATGAACACTGAAGCTTTCTTT